The T cell receptor (beta chain) described here comes from a study of identical twins (TCRdb year 2016). About the investigation overall: To test whether fetal clonotypes persist, this study deep-sequenced TCR alpha and beta repertoires from monozygotic twins, from unrelated adults of various ages, and from cord blood. Replicate twin experiments were performed at different times using different library preparation protocols to rule out contamination.

This clonotype was counted a few times. Its specific antigen is unknown. The sample holds no much larger clone one base away, and base qualities are not on file. Overall results and qualifications from the work: A weaker excess of twin sharing was found in beta out-of-frame sequences because the signal-to-noise ratio was lowered by fewer shared sequences. Abundant cord blood beta clonotypes had fewer insertions, young adult naive repertoires showed a similar but weaker trend, and memory repertoires showed no such trend. Invariant T cells such as MAIT and iNKT could partly confound zero-insertion analyses, though diverse VJ usage argued against this for most clonotypes. Because the same donors could not be followed over many years, conclusions were based on cross-sectional statistical analysis. Compared with coincidental sharing between unrelated individuals, out-of-frame TCR alpha sequences shared between twins showed an excess of sequences with low generation probability. Recombination models systematically underestimated out-of-frame TCR alpha sharing in monozygotic twins but agreed with sharing between unrelated individuals.

The library was made by 5' RACE. Sequencing used an Illumina HiSeq 2000. Template switching added a universal primer binding site, and the final cDNA carried a unique molecular identifier that allowed TCR cDNA molecules to be counted accurately. First-strand cDNA for TCR alpha and beta chains was synthesized from specific primers in the conserved constant-segment region. Each cDNA library was double barcoded, with a SMART-Mk sample barcode plus Illumina barcodes, to control for contamination. TruSeq adapter sequences and Illumina sample barcodes were added in two successive PCR steps. The Illumina HiSeq platform was used with custom primers to sequence TCR alpha and beta cDNA libraries. In the source study's methods: MiGEC processed the raw reads to extract unique molecular identifiers, while MiXCR was used to determine the CDR3 positions. For each individual, recombination models were inferred using an EM algorithm with the repgenHMM and IGoR tools. The analysis of shared clonotypes was done with the tcR package in R, with sharing normalized by the product of cloneset sizes. To study raw recombination free of thymic and clonal selection effects, out-of-frame nonproductive sequences were analyzed. TCRdb applied fastp at Q25 and MiXCR to the public reads, then kept only in-frame beta chains. Each record represents a unique CDR3 protein, reported with the most common genes and DNA among its rows. TCRdb, rather than the study authors, made the V and J calls. The sample includes about 520,000 distinct CDR3 sequences, with 22% observed a single time. The ten top clones hold roughly 0.91% of the sample.

The V end gives up 1 base and the J end 8 bases, leaving 19 bases in the junction not matched to a gene. The CDR3 runs 19 amino acids, cysteine and phenylalanine included. Left in the record is the CDR3 DNA by itself, 57 bases read in frame from the first base. The germline V gene sets CDR1 to LGHNA and CDR2 to YSLEER. Every donor was a healthy Caucasian. The twin cohort consisted of three pairs of female monozygotic twins, all aged roughly 18 to 29 years. Positive isolation kits from Invitrogen were used to isolate CD4+ and CD8+ T cell populations. This sample was also put to use in a study of T cells expressing NK-cell markers. Taken from the second paper: In sorted CD3+CD56+NKG2C+, CD3+CD56+NKG2C- and CD3+CD56-NKG2C+ T-cell subsets from several donors, TCR beta-chain repertoires were profiled. Among the eight sequenced donors, only one was HCMV-seronegative, while the other seven were HCMV-seropositive. In several experiments an anti-gammadeltaTCR antibody was added to restrict sorting to alphabetaTCR-expressing T cells. For more than 5 donors, the dominant CD3+CD56+NKG2C+ clonotypes were among the top 10 CD8+ clonotypes and accounted for about 1.0-7.5% of CD8+ T cells. Those dominant clonotypes were again the most abundant among CD3+CD56-NKG2C+ cells in a handful of donors, at roughly 28.3-60.1%. Whether the expanded NKG2C-expressing T cell clones were specific for HCMV antigens was left unclear. Randomly selected healthy volunteers, three men and five women, were used as the eight sequenced donors. HCMV serostatus was determined by detecting HCMV-specific IgG in serum with a commercial ELISA kit. MIGEC was used to demultiplex reads and group the reads by UMI, and MiTCR was used to assemble and quantify clonotypes. Only TCR cDNA sequences supported by at least two reads were kept to exclude erroneous sequences. The tcR package was used for downstream repertoire analysis, with clonotypes matched between fractions based on CDR3 nucleotide sequence plus V segment. VDJmatch was used to annotate antigen specificity against VDJdb, with one amino acid substitution allowed in CDR3.

This chain joins TRBV4-3 to TRBJ2-1, with 8 middle bases fitting TRBD1. Sequencing was performed on CD4+ T cells sorted from blood. The TCR originated in a woman under 30 in good health. The CDR3 region has the sequence CASSQGRGDRGQVFYEQFF. The nucleotide sequence is TGCGCCAGCAGCCAAGGTCGAGGAGACAGGGGCCAAGTTTTTTATGAGCAGTTCTTC.